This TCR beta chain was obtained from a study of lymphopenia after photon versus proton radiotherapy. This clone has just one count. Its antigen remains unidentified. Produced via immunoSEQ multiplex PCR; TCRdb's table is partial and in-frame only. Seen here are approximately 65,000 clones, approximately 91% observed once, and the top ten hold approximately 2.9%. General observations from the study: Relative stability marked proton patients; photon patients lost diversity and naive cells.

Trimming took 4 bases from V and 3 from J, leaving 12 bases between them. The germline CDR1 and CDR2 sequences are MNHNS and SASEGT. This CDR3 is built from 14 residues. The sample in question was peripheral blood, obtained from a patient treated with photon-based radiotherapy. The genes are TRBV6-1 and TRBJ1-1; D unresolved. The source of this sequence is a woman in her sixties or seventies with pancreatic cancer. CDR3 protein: CASSGQGSDTEAFF. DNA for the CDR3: TGTGCCAGCAGTGGTCAAGGGTCGGACACTGAAGCTTTCTTT.